This T cell receptor beta chain was identified during a study of T cell changes during pregnancy in multiple sclerosis. The table came from immunoSEQ multiplex PCR; TCRdb's copy has only in-frame clones and leaves some out. The sample holds 25,000 to 40,000 clones, roughly nine tenths seen once. Germline CDR1 reads SGDLS; CDR2 reads YYNGEE. Deletions cut 4 bases from V and 2 bases from J, with 13 bases between. The length of the CDR3 is 15 residues. This material consisted of CD8+ T cells from peripheral blood mononuclear cells, taken in the third trimester of pregnancy. The rearrangement links TRBV9 to TRBJ1-5, with D possibly being TRBD1 (6 bases). The receptor's source is a female donor with multiple sclerosis, enrolled in a pregnancy study. CDR3 bases: TGTGCCAGCAGCCCCGAGGGGGTCGGCAATCAGCCCCAGCATTTT. Translated: CASSPEGVGNQPQHF.